This TCR beta chain came from a study of cytomegalovirus exposure and HLA in healthy donors. Of note for this clone: Its antigen is as yet unknown.

General study results and limits: HLA restriction was apparent for most CMV-associated TCR beta chains in a later analysis. There was a cluster of highly shared sequence variants that was likely a sequencing artifact.

The PCR employed 60 Vbeta primers together with 13 Jbeta primers. Sequencing was performed with immunoSEQ multiplex PCR; in TCRdb, only in-frame clones are kept and a portion is missing. The sample shows 150,000 to 200,000 clones, roughly 68% of them seen only once. In nominal health when sampled, donors likely had unrecorded immune exposures nonetheless. Germline V CDR1 and CDR2: SGHTA, FQGNSA. The CDR3 spans 15 residues. V was cut by 5 bases and J by 4 bases, with 15 bases left in between. This TCR was recovered from a man between 25 and 39 years old in good health and CMV-seropositive. This chain uses TRBV7-2 with TRBJ2-1, with TRBD2 as a possible D gene (5 bases). What was sequenced was PBMCs. The CDR3 protein is CASSAHRERYNEQFF. The CDR3 nucleotides are TGTGCCAGCAGCGCACACCGGGAAAGGTACAATGAGCAGTTCTTC.